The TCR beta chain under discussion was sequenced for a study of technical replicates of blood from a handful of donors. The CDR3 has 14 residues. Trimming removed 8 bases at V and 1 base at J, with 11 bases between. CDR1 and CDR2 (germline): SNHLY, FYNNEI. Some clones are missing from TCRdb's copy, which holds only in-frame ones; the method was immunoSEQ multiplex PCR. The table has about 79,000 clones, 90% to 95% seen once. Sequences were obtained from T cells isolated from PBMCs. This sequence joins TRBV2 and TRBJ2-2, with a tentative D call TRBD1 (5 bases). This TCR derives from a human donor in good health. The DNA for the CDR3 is TGTGCCAGCGGTTTAGGGGAGAACACCGGGGAGCTGTTTTTT. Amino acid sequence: CASGLGENTGELFF.